The clone carrying this TCR beta chain was recorded many times. Its target is unknown. Germline CDR1 DFQATT, CDR2 SNEGSKA (reference sequence). V lost 6 bases and J 0 bases, leaving 5 bases between the germline ends. The CDR3 totals 12 residues. This record belongs to a study of read filtering for tumor transcriptome and immune sequencing. Study-wide context: Per sample, TCR-region reads ranged about 4.05 to 11 million by IR-seq, roughly 85 to 1273 by RNA-seq.

This library used roughly 370 ng RNA and molecular barcoded adaptors spanning alpha/delta and beta/gamma chains. Via MiXCR, TCRdb re-called the reads, giving one row per CDR3 protein. The data show approximately 50,000 distinct CDR3 sequences, more than 20% seen once. Whole-study results and caveats: Compared with RNA-seq, IR-seq gave much higher clonotype depth and reliability.

The TCR was taken from a donor at least 40 years old with multiple myeloma. The chain is built from TRBV20-1 and TRBJ2-2; D is perhaps TRBD2 (5 bases). Sequencing input: a population of CD138-negative cells sorted from bone marrow. CDR3 region: CSALANTGELFF. The CDR3, as DNA: TGCAGTGCACTAGCGAACACCGGGGAGCTGTTTTTT.